The 2 T cell receptor beta chains reported below all come from one sample, sequenced in a study of T cells in Graves' hyperthyroidism and ophthalmopathy. RNA transcripts were the template for amplifying TCR beta CDR3 regions. With the HTBI primer set, the TCR CDR3 went through a first round of RT-PCR. TCRdb processed the multiplex PCR reads anew with MiXCR; each CDR3 protein has one entry. Of hundreds of thousands of distinct CDR3 sequences in the sample, 20% were seen once. Material: blood. These receptors all come from a man aged 25 to 45 with Graves' ophthalmopathy.

This chain links TRBV6-5 with TRBJ2-2; 9 bases match TRBD1. The V gene end was trimmed by 2 bases and the J gene end by 6 bases; junction bases not matched to a gene: 7. The germline CDR1 and CDR2 sequences are MNHEY and SVGAGI. The CDR3 length is 16 residues. The CDR3, as DNA: TGTGCCAGCAGTTACCGATCACAGGGGGCGGCCGGGGAGCTGTTTTTT. Residues: CASSYRSQGAAGELFF.

In this sample, this clonotype turned up once. The chain joins TRBV20-1 to TRBJ2-2; weak D call: TRBD2 (5 bases). V lost 3 bases, J lost 5 bases, and 13 bases lay in between. The CDR3 spans 14 residues. The germline V gene has CDR1 DFQATT and CDR2 SNEGSKA (reference sequence). CDR3 DNA sequence: TGCAGTGCTAGCTCAGCAACGGGAACCGGGGAGCTGTTTTTT. This encodes CSASSATGTGELFF.